This T cell receptor beta chain comes out of a study of cytomegalovirus exposure and HLA in healthy donors (dated by TCRdb to 2015 to 2018). For the wider study: According to a later analysis, the roughly 120 validation repertoires were produced on the same platform as the 666 repertoires of the first cohort. The study aimed to test whether signatures of past pathogen exposure could be identified by cataloging public T cell receptors. Along with the roughly 700-subject first cohort, a separate validation cohort of over a hundred different subjects was used. To predict cytomegalovirus infection status, the study brought together high-throughput TCR immunosequencing, statistical association of individual TCRs with disease status, and machine learning. General findings and caveats noted by the study authors: A later analysis found that TCRs clustered in the first cohort also tended to co-occur in the 120 validation repertoires, with approximately 95% of cluster scores above 0. In vitro tests confirmed that a few of the cytomegalovirus-associated TCR beta chains recognize cytomegalovirus antigens. The study listed 150 to 200 TCR beta chains as associated with cytomegalovirus. The authors suggested that the approach could potentially be generalized to other disease states and immunological phenotypes. The classifier was reported to diagnose cytomegalovirus status with high specificity and sensitivity in both the original and validation cohorts. All 130 or so repertoires were used to score co-occurrence in the validation cohort in a later analysis, because that analysis had no HLA typing for the cohort. While some public TCRs were present in many individuals, most TCR sequences turned up only very rarely across donors.

Libraries were constructed by the immunoSEQ multiplex PCR assay. From the authors' description of their analysis: A statistical classification framework was built to diagnose cytomegalovirus status from the catalog of TCR beta chain sequences. This immuneACCESS table, as held by TCRdb, lists in-frame sequences with V and J called but not all clones. Of the missing ones, under half trace to an unresolved V gene in checked studies; the others have no known cause. V and J calls and clone size come straight from that table; D and trimming were deduced from the DNA. The sample yields some 230,000 clones; 90% to 95% were counted once. In total, the top ten clones hold around 1% of the sample. Worth noting for this clone: Its antigen remains undetermined. No base-level quality is on record; no much larger clone is a single base apart.

Trimming removed 8 bases from V and 2 bases from J; the gene matches leave 11 bases unexplained. CDR3 length: 16 amino acids, cysteine to phenylalanine. Only the CDR3 DNA is retained, 48 bases long and in frame from the first base. CDR1 and CDR2, per the germline V gene (reference sequence), are MNHEY and SMNVEV. The donors belonged to the validation cohort of approximately 130 subjects, which was separate from the approximately 700-subject first cohort. The rearranged chain carries TRBV27 and TRBJ2-7; TRBD2 lines up with 11 middle nucleotides. The sequence derives from a woman under 30 in good health and CMV-seronegative. The sequenced sample was PBMCs. CDR3 sequence: CASSQTSGRMAYEQYF. Read as DNA, the sequence is TGTGCCAGCTCCCAAACTAGCGGGAGAATGGCCTACGAGCAGTACTTC.